This TCR beta chain originates from a study of T-cell reconstitution after alpha-beta-depleted transplantation in children. The CDR3 sequence is 13 residues long. CDR1 and CDR2 (germline): SQVTM, ANQGSEA. Trimming cost V 7 bases and J 1 base; bases outside gene matches: 5. As it was prepared, the TCRbeta library received unique molecular identifiers. Each CDR3 protein is one row after TCRdb ran MiXCR on the PCR reads. The repertoire includes hundreds of thousands of distinct CDR3 sequences, 9.5% to 10% of them detected once, and around 10% sits in the top ten. J is TRBJ1-1 and V is TRBV29-1; 8 bases are a match to TRBD1. This receptor was identified in a human donor who donated a stem cell graft to a child with SCID. Source: PBMCs from the stem cell graft donor, taken from the stem cell graft. The CDR3 region has the DNA TGCAGCGCCCGGACAGGGCAGAACACTGAAGCTTTCTTT. Translating gives CSARTGQNTEAFF.